The source of this T cell receptor (beta chain) is a study of cytomegalovirus exposure and HLA in healthy donors. Study summary: Tens of millions of unique TCRs from HLA-typed donors were held in an early release of data.

Points on this clone: The antigen remains unidentified.

Broader study findings: Analyzed later, most CMV-associated TCR beta chains appeared HLA-restricted.

The study ran its PCR with 60 Vbeta and 13 Jbeta primers. The table came from immunoSEQ multiplex PCR; TCRdb's copy has only in-frame clones and leaves some out. The profile shows 150,000 to 200,000 clones, about 85% of them singletons. This CDR3 is built from 15 residues. J gave up 0 bases and V 6 bases, and 6 bases lay outside the gene matches. The V gene's germline CDR1 is LGHNA and CDR2 YNFKEQ. Material: PBMCs. The chain links TRBV4-2 to TRBJ2-7; 9 bases fit TRBD1. The source of this sequence is a woman in her fifties or sixties in good health and CMV-seronegative. CDR3: CASRGQGGDSYEQYF. CDR3 nucleotides: TGTGCCAGCAGGGGACAGGGAGGGGACTCCTACGAGCAGTACTTC.